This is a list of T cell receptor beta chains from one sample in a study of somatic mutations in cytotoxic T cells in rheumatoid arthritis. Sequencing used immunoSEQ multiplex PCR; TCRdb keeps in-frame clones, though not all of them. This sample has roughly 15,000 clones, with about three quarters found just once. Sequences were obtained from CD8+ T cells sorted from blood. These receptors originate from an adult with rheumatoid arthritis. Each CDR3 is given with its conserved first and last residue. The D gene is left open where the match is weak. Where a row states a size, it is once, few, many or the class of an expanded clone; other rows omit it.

cdr3_aa: CASGDRQAGSSPLHF
cdr3_nt: TGTGCCAGCGGGGACAGGCAAGCAGGGAGTTCACCCCTCCACTTT
d_call: TRBD1
clone_size: NA
v_call: TRBV13
j_call: TRBJ1-6

cdr3_aa: CASSSTLLAGETQYF
cdr3_nt: TGTGCCAGCAGCTCCACGCTACTCGCCGGGGAGACCCAGTACTTC
d_call: NA
clone_size: NA
v_call: TRBV7-9
j_call: TRBJ2-5

cdr3_aa: CAIGGEKLFF
cdr3_nt: TGTGCCATTGGGGGTGAAAAACTGTTTTTT
d_call: NA
clone_size: NA
v_call: TRBV10-3
j_call: TRBJ1-4

cdr3_aa: CASSQEGLADNEQFF
cdr3_nt: TGTGCCAGCAGCCAAGAAGGTCTAGCGGACAATGAGCAGTTCTTC
d_call: TRBD2
clone_size: NA
v_call: TRBV14
j_call: TRBJ2-1

cdr3_aa: CASSDVDSGANVLTF
cdr3_nt: TGTGCCAGCAGTGATGTCGACTCTGGGGCCAACGTCCTGACTTTC
d_call: NA
clone_size: NA
v_call: TRBV2
j_call: TRBJ2-6

cdr3_aa: CASSLISNTQYF
cdr3_nt: TGTGCCAGCAGCTTGATATCAAATACGCAGTATTTT
d_call: NA
clone_size: once
v_call: TRBV5-6
j_call: TRBJ2-3

cdr3_aa: CASSQGETVYEQYF
cdr3_nt: TGCGCCAGCAGCCAAGGAGAGACCGTCTACGAGCAGTACTTC
d_call: NA
clone_size: few
v_call: TRBV4-1
j_call: TRBJ2-7

cdr3_aa: CASSLIVAGAHNEQFF
cdr3_nt: TGTGCCAGCAGCTTAATTGTAGCGGGGGCCCACAATGAGCAGTTCTTC
d_call: TRBD2
clone_size: NA
v_call: TRBV7-9
j_call: TRBJ2-1

cdr3_aa: CASSSRTSRETQYF
cdr3_nt: TGTGCCAGCAGCTCAAGGACTAGCAGGGAGACCCAGTACTTC
d_call: TRBD2
clone_size: once
v_call: TRBV9
j_call: TRBJ2-5

cdr3_aa: CASSGGDTTQYF
cdr3_nt: TGCGCCAGCAGTGGTGGGGATACTACGCAGTATTTT
d_call: NA
clone_size: NA
v_call: TRBV10-1
j_call: TRBJ2-3

cdr3_aa: CASSTGQNPAADTQYF
cdr3_nt: TGCGCCAGCAGCACAGGACAAAATCCTGCTGCAGATACGCAGTATTTT
d_call: NA
clone_size: NA
v_call: TRBV4-1
j_call: TRBJ2-3

cdr3_aa: CASSPDRGSLWSYNSPLHF
cdr3_nt: TGCGCCAGCAGCCCGGACAGGGGAAGTCTTTGGTCCTATAATTCACCCCTCCACTTT
d_call: TRBD1
clone_size: few
v_call: TRBV5-1
j_call: TRBJ1-6

cdr3_aa: CASSRPESYEQYF
cdr3_nt: TGTGCCAGTAGTAGGCCTGAGTCCTACGAGCAGTACTTC
d_call: NA
clone_size: NA
v_call: TRBV19
j_call: TRBJ2-7

cdr3_aa: CATRDARSSYQETQYF
cdr3_nt: TGTGCCACCAGAGATGCCAGAAGCTCGTACCAAGAGACCCAGTACTTC
d_call: NA
clone_size: NA
v_call: TRBV15
j_call: TRBJ2-5

cdr3_aa: CASSLATEPGNTIYF
cdr3_nt: TGTGCCAGCAGCTTAGCCACAGAACCTGGAAACACCATATATTTT
d_call: NA
clone_size: NA
v_call: TRBV7-6
j_call: TRBJ1-3

cdr3_aa: CASSLGGAANEKLFF
cdr3_nt: TGTGCCAGCAGCTTGGGGGGGGCAGCTAATGAAAAACTGTTTTTT
d_call: NA
clone_size: NA
v_call: TRBV7-8
j_call: TRBJ1-4

cdr3_aa: CASSVGDGGAQETQYF
cdr3_nt: TGTGCCAGCAGCGTAGGGGACGGGGGGGCCCAAGAGACCCAGTACTTC
d_call: TRBD2
clone_size: NA
v_call: TRBV9
j_call: TRBJ2-5

cdr3_aa: CASSLSGGQPQHF
cdr3_nt: TGTGCCAGCAGTTTAAGTGGGGGACAGCCCCAGCATTTT
d_call: NA
clone_size: NA
v_call: TRBV27
j_call: TRBJ1-5

cdr3_aa: CASSWGGGNGNTIYF
cdr3_nt: TGTGCCAGCAGCTGGGGGGGCGGCAATGGAAACACCATATATTTT
d_call: NA
clone_size: NA
v_call: TRBV5-6
j_call: TRBJ1-3

cdr3_aa: CATSRESGTGPASLHF
cdr3_nt: TGTGCCACCAGCAGAGAATCGGGGACAGGGCCGGCCTCCCTCCACTTT
d_call: TRBD1
clone_size: few
v_call: TRBV15
j_call: TRBJ1-6

cdr3_aa: CASSGGFSGANVLTF
cdr3_nt: TGTGCCAGCAGCGGGGGCTTCTCTGGGGCCAACGTCCTGACTTTC
d_call: NA
clone_size: NA
v_call: TRBV9
j_call: TRBJ2-6

cdr3_aa: CASSLEDGLNTEAFF
cdr3_nt: TGTGCCAGCAGTTTAGAGGACGGCCTAAACACTGAAGCTTTCTTT
d_call: NA
clone_size: NA
v_call: TRBV5-4
j_call: TRBJ1-1

cdr3_aa: CASSYSTSEETQYF
cdr3_nt: TGTGCCAGCAGTTACTCGACTAGCGAAGAGACCCAGTACTTC
d_call: TRBD2
clone_size: once
v_call: TRBV6-6
j_call: TRBJ2-5

cdr3_aa: CASSDSWGITGELFF
cdr3_nt: TGTGCCAGCAGTGACAGCTGGGGGATCACCGGGGAGCTGTTTTTT
d_call: NA
clone_size: NA
v_call: TRBV2
j_call: TRBJ2-2

cdr3_aa: CASSLGGLGGEQFF
cdr3_nt: TGTGCCAGCAGCTTAGGGGGACTCGGTGGTGAGCAGTTCTTC
d_call: NA
clone_size: NA
v_call: TRBV7-3
j_call: TRBJ2-1

cdr3_aa: CASSLLRWNEQFF
cdr3_nt: TGTGCCAGCAGCTTACTTCGGTGGAATGAGCAGTTCTTC
d_call: NA
clone_size: NA
v_call: TRBV11-2
j_call: TRBJ2-1

cdr3_aa: CASSLDQGADGYTF
cdr3_nt: TGTGCCAGCAGCTTAGATCAGGGGGCGGATGGCTACACCTTC
d_call: TRBD1
clone_size: medium-sized
v_call: TRBV11-2
j_call: TRBJ1-2